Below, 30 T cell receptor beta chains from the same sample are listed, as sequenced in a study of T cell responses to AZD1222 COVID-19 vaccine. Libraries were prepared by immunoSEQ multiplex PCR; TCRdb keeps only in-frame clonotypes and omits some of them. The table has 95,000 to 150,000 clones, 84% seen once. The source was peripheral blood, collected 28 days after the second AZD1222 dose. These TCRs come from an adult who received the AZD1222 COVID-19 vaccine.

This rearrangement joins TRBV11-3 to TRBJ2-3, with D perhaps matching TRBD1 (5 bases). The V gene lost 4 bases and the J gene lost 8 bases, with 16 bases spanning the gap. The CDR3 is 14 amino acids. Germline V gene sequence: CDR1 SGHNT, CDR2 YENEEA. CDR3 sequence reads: CASSSRAGQGTQYF. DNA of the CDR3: TGTGCCAGCAGCTCCCGAGCAGGGCAAGGTACGCAGTATTTT.

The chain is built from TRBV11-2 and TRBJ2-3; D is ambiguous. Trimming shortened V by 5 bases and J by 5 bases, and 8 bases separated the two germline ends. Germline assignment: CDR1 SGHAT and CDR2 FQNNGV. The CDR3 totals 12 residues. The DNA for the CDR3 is TGTGCCAGCAGCCTTGAGGTAGATACGCAGTATTTT. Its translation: CASSLEVDTQYF.

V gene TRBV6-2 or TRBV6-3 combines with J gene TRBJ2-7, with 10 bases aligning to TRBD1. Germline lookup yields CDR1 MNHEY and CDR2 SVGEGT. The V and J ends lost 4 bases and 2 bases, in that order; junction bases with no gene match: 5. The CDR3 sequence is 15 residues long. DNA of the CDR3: TGTGCCAGCAGTTTAACCGGACAGGGGGCCTACGAGCAGTACTTC. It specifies CASSLTGQGAYEQYF.

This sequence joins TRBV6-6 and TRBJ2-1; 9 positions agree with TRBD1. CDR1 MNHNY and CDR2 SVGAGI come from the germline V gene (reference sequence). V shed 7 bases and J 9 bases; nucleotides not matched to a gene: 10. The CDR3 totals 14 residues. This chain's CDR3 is CASNPGQGIGEQFF. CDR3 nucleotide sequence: TGTGCCAGCAATCCGGGACAGGGCATCGGTGAGCAGTTCTTC.

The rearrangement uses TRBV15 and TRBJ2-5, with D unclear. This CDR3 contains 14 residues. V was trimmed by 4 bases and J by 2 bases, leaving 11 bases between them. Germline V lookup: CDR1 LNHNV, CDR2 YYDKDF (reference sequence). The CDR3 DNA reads TGTGCCACCAGCACACGTGGTATACAAGAGACCCAGTACTTC. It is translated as CATSTRGIQETQYF.

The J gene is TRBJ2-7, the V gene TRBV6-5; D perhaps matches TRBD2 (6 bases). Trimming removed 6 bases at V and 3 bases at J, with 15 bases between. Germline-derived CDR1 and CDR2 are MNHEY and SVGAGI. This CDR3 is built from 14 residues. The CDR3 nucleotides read TGTGCCAGCAGCCGGTGGGACTTAGGCTACGAGCAGTACTTC. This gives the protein CASSRWDLGYEQYF.

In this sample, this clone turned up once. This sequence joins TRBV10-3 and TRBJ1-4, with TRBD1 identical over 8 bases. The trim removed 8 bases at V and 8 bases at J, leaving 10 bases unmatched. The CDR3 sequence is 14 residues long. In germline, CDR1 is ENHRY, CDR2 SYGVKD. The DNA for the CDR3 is TGTGCCATCTCAGACAGGGGTTTACGGGAAAAACTGTTTTTT. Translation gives CAISDRGLREKLFF.

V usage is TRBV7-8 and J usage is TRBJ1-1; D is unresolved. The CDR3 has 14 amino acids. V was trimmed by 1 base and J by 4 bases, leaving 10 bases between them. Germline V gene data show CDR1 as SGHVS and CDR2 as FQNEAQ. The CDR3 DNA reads TGTGCCAGCAGCTTAGAAGTGGAGGGCACTGAAGCTTTCTTT. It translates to CASSLEVEGTEAFF. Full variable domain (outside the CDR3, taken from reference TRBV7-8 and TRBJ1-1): GAGVSQSPRYKVAKRGQDVALRCDPISGHVSLFWYQQALGQGPEFLTYFQNEAQLDKSGLPSDRFFAERPEGSVSTLKIQRTQQEDSAVYLCASSLEVEGTEAFFGQGTRLTVV.

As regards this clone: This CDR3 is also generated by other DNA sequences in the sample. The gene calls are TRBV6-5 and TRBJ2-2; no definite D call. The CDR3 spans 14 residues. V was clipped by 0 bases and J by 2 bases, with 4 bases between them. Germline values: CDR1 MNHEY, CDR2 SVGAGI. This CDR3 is CASSYSGNTGELFF. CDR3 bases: TGTGCCAGCAGTTACTCCGGTAACACCGGGGAGCTGTTTTTT.

CDR3 region: CASSVGGLHEQFF. CDR3 nucleotides: TGTGCCAGCAGTGTCGGGGGCCTCCATGAGCAGTTCTTC. V and J are TRBV2 and TRBJ2-1; either TRBD1 or TRBD2 may supply D (6 bases each). Trimming took off 4 bases at V and 8 bases at J, with 12 bases between the two ends. From germline, CDR1 is SNHLY and CDR2 FYNNEI. This CDR3 contains 13 residues. Full variable domain (missing parts from reference TRBV2 and TRBJ2-1): EPEVTQTPSHQVTQMGQEVILRCVPISNHLYFYWYRQILGQKVEFLVSFYNNEISEKSEIFDDQFSVERPDGSNFTLKIRSTKLEDSAMYFCASSVGGLHEQFFGPGTRLTVL.

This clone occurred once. DNA of the CDR3: TGTGCCAGCAGTTCGACTAGCGCCTACGAGCAGTACTTC. Protein sequence: CASSSTSAYEQYF. The gene calls are TRBV12-3 or TRBV12-4 and TRBJ2-7; 8 bases are a match to TRBD2. The length of the CDR3 is 13 residues. With V trimmed by 4 bases and J by 2 bases, 1 base remained unmatched.

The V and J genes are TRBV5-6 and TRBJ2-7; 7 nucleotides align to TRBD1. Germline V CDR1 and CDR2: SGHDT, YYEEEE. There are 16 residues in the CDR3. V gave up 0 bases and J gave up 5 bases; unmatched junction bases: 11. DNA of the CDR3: TGTGCCAGCAGCTTGGCCAGGGGGACGTCGAACAACGAGCAGTACTTC. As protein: CASSLARGTSNNEQYF.

The CDR3 DNA reads TGTGCCAGCAGTTCGCGCTCCTACGAGCAGTACTTC. Amino acid sequence: CASSSRSYEQYF. This chain joins TRBV28 and TRBJ2-7; D gene ambiguous. Germline V gene data show CDR1 as MDHEN and CDR2 as SYDVKM. This CDR3 comprises 12 residues. Trimming pared 4 bases from V and 0 bases from J, leaving 4 bases between. The whole variable domain, filled in from reference TRBV28 and TRBJ2-7, reads DVKVTQSSRYLVKRTGEKVFLECVQDMDHENMFWYRQDPGLGLRLIYFSYDVKMKEKGDIPEGYSVSREKKERFSLILESASTNQTSMYLCASSSRSYEQYFGPGTRLTVT.

The CDR3 sequence: CASSNRQGRAMNTEAFF. CDR3 sequence (DNA): TGCGCCAGCAGCAACCGACAGGGTCGGGCGATGAACACTGAAGCTTTCTTT. The rearrangement links TRBV5-1 to TRBJ1-1, with 7 bases matching TRBD1. V dropped 4 bases and J dropped 0; count of bases not matched to a gene: 12. Germline V gives CDR1 SGHRS, CDR2 YFSETQ. The CDR3 covers 17 residues. Full variable domain (rest looked up from reference TRBV5-1 and TRBJ1-1): KAGVTQTPRYLIKTRGQQVTLSCSPISGHRSVSWYQQTPGQGLQFLFEYFSETQRNKGNFPGRFSGRQFSNSRSEMNVSTLELGDSALYLCASSNRQGRAMNTEAFFGQGTRLTVV.

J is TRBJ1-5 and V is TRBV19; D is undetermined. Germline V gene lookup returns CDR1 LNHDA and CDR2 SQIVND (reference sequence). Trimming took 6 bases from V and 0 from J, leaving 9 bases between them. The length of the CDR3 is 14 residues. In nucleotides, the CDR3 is TGTGCCAGTAGCTTAATGAATAGCAATCAGCCCCAGCATTTT. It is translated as CASSLMNSNQPQHF.

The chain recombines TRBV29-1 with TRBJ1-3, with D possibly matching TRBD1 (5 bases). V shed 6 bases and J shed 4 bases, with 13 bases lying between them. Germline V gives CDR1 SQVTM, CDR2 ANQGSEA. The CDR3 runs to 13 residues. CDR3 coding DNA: TGCAGCGTGGCTGCCTGGGACGGAAACACCATATATTTT. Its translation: CSVAAWDGNTIYF.

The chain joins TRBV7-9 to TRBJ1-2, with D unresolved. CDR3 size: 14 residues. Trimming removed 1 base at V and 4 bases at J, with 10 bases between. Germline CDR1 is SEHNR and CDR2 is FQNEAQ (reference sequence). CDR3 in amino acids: CASSLDLGSYGYTF. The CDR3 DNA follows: TGTGCCAGCAGCTTAGACCTGGGTTCCTATGGCTACACCTTC.

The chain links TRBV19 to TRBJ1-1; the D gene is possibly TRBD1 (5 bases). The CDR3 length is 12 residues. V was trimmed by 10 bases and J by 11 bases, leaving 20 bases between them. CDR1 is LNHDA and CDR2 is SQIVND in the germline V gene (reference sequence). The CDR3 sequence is CATSPSTPGAFF. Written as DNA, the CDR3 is TGTGCCACTTCTCCTAGCACCCCAGGGGCTTTCTTT.

CDR3 residues: CASSLYGTGVSPQHF. The CDR3 DNA sequence: TGTGCCAGCAGCTTATATGGGACAGGGGTTTCGCCCCAGCATTTT. The chain carries TRBV7-2 and TRBJ1-5, with 10 bases fitting TRBD1. V was clipped by 2 bases and J by 9 bases; unmatched bases: 7. Germline values: CDR1 SGHTA, CDR2 FQGNSA. The CDR3 loop spans 15 amino acids.

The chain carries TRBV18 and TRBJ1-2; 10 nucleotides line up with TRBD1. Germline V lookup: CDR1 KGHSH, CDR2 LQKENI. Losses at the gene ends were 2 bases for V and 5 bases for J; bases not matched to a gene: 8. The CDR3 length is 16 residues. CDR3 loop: CASSPVGQGDRYGYTF. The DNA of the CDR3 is TGTGCCAGCTCACCAGTCGGACAGGGGGATAGGTATGGCTACACCTTC.

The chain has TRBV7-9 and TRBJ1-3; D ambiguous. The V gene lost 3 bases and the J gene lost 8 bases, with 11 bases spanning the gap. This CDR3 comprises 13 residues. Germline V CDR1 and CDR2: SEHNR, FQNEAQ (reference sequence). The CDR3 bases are TGTGCCAGCAGCTTGACCCCCGGGGACACCATATATTTT. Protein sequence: CASSLTPGDTIYF.

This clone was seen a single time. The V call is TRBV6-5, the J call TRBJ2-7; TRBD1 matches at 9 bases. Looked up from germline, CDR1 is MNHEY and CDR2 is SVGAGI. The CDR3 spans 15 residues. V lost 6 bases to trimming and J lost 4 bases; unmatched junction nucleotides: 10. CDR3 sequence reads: CASRPLSGTGYEQYF. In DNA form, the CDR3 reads TGTGCCAGCAGGCCCCTCTCCGGGACAGGGTACGAGCAGTACTTC.

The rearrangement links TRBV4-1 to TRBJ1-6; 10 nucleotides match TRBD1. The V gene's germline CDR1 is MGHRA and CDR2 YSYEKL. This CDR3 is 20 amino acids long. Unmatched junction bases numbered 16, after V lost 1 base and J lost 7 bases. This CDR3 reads CASSQATGGPSGAWNSPLHF. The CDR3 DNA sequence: TGCGCCAGCAGCCAAGCGACAGGGGGCCCTTCGGGGGCTTGGAATTCACCCCTCCACTTT.

DNA for the CDR3: TGTGCCAGCACTCAGGGAGGAGGTTCACCCCTCCACTTT. It codes for CASTQGGGSPLHF. The chain recombines TRBV25-1 with TRBJ1-6; D may be TRBD1 (5 bases). This CDR3 is built from 13 residues. Germline V gene data show CDR1 as MGHDK and CDR2 as SYGVNS. V was clipped by 7 bases and J by 9 bases, with 13 bases between them.

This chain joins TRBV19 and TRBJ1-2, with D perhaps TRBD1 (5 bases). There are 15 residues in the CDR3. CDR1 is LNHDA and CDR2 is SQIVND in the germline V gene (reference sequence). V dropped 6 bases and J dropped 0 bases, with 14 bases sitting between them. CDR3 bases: TGTGCCAGTAGCCCGGGGTCGGACACTAACTATGGCTACACCTTC. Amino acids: CASSPGSDTNYGYTF. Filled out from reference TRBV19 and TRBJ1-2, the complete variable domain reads DGGITQSPKYLFRKEGQNVTLSCEQNLNHDAMYWYRQDPGQGLRLIYYSQIVNDFQKGDIAEGYSVSREKKESFPLTVTSAQKNPTAFYLCASSPGSDTNYGYTFGSGTRLTVV.

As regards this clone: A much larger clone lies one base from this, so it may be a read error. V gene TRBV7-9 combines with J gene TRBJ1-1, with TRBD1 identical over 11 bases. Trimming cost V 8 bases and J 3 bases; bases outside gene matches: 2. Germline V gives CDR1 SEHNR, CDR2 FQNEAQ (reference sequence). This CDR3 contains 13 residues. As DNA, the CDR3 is TGTGCCAGCGGGGGACAGGGGGACACTGAAGCTTTCTTT. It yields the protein CASGGQGDTEAFF.

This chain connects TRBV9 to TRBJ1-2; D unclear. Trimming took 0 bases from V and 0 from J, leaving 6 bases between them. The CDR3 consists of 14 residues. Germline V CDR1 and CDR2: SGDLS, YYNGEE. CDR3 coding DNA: TGTGCCAGCAGCGTAGCCAAAGCTAACTATGGCTACACCTTC. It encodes CASSVAKANYGYTF.

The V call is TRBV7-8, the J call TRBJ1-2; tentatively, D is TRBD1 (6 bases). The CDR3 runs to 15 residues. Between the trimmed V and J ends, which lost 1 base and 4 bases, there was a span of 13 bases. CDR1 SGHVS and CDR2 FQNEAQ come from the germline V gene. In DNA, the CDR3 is TGTGCCAGCAGCTTAGAAGGGGGTATCGGCTATGGCTACACCTTC. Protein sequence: CASSLEGGIGYGYTF.

CDR3 DNA: TGTGCCAGCAGTAGAGGGACAGGGCCTGAAGCTTTCTTT. It yields the protein CASSRGTGPEAFF. The rearrangement joins TRBV6-5 to TRBJ1-1; 9 bases align to TRBD1. The CDR3 consists of 13 residues. Germline-derived CDR1 and CDR2 are MNHEY and SVGAGI. With 5 bases clipped from V and 6 bases from J, the junction kept 4 bases outside the gene matches.

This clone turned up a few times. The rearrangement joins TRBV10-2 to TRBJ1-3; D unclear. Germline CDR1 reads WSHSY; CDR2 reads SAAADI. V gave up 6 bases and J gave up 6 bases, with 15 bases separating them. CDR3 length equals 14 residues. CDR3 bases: TGCGCCAGCAGGACCGGCCCCGCGGAAAACACCATATATTTT. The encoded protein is CASRTGPAENTIYF.